What follows are 15 T cell receptor beta chains derived from one specimen sequenced in a study of T-cell reconstitution after alpha-beta-depleted transplantation in children. The TCRbeta library was prepared with unique molecular identifiers. TCRdb redid the calling of the PCR reads with MiXCR, one entry per CDR3 protein. The sample has approximately 650,000 distinct CDR3 sequences; 10% to 15% are singletons. The sequencing here drew on PBMCs, taken before TCRalphabeta/CD19-depleted stem cell transplant. The receptors derive from a girl aged 2 to 9 with congenital amegakaryocytic thrombocytopenia, due to receive a stem cell transplant.

This clonotype was observed at least ten times. This chain joins TRBV29-1 and TRBJ2-3, with TRBD1 identical over 7 bases. Germline V gene data show CDR1 as SQVTM and CDR2 as ANQGSEA. The length of the CDR3 is 14 residues. V gave up 7 bases and J gave up 1 base; unmatched junction bases: 8. CDR3 in amino acids: CSASNRGGTDTQYF. CDR3 DNA: TGCAGCGCCTCTAACAGGGGCGGCACAGATACGCAGTATTTT.

In this sample, this clonotype turned up many times. The chain is built from TRBV7-2 and TRBJ2-5, with D possibly matching TRBD1 (5 bases). Germline V lookup: CDR1 SGHTA, CDR2 FQGNSA. Trimming left V 2 bases short and J 5 bases short, with 9 bases between. The CDR3 is made up of 13 amino acids. CDR3 DNA sequence: TGTGCCAGCAGCTTATTCAGGGTTGAGACCCAGTACTTC. Encoded protein: CASSLFRVETQYF.

The rearrangement joins TRBV29-1 to TRBJ1-3; the D is unclear. The ends were cut back, 1 base at V and 4 bases at J, with 5 bases in the middle. Germline V gene data show CDR1 as SQVTM and CDR2 as ANQGSEA. The CDR3 has 12 residues. The CDR3 is CSVEARGNTIYF. DNA for the CDR3: TGCAGCGTTGAAGCCCGGGGAAACACCATATATTTT.

The CDR3 coding sequence is TGTGCCAGCAGTGGCGGACAGGGGTCATTTAGGAATGAGCAGTTCTTC. It is translated as CASSGGQGSFRNEQFF. The genes are TRBV2 and TRBJ2-1; 9 bases match TRBD1. Germline V gene lookup returns CDR1 SNHLY and CDR2 FYNNEI. The ends lost 4 bases at V and 7 bases at J; junction bases unmatched: 11. This CDR3 comprises 16 residues.

This clonotype was counted a few times. This sequence joins TRBV5-1 and TRBJ2-1; D remains unclear. CDR3 length equals 12 residues. Germline CDR1 reads SGHRS; CDR2 reads YFSETQ. Between the trimmed V and J ends, which lost 3 bases and 6 bases, there was a span of 7 bases. CDR3 bases: TGCGCCAGCAGCTCAAATGGCAATGAGCAGTTCTTC. Translation: CASSSNGNEQFF. The variable domain in full, completed from reference TRBV5-1 and TRBJ2-1, reads KAGVTQTPRYLIKTRGQQVTLSCSPISGHRSVSWYQQTPGQGLQFLFEYFSETQRNKGNFPGRFSGRQFSNSRSEMNVSTLELGDSALYLCASSSNGNEQFFGPGTRLTVL.

This clonotype was counted ten times or more. The rearrangement uses TRBV20-1 and TRBJ1-1; no clear D. Trimming took 0 bases from V and 6 from J, leaving 5 bases between them. The CDR3 is 11 amino acids. Germline loops: CDR1 DFQATT, CDR2 SNEGSKA (reference sequence). CDR3 in amino acids: CSARDAPEAFF. The CDR3 DNA sequence: TGCAGTGCTAGAGATGCCCCTGAAGCTTTCTTT.

This clonotype came up once. This may stem from a read error, because a much larger clone lies one nucleotide away. The chain links TRBV28 to TRBJ2-7, with D possibly matching TRBD2 (6 bases). Germline CDR1 MDHEN, CDR2 SYDVKM. The CDR3 covers 13 residues. V lost 7 bases to trimming and J lost 6 bases, with 16 bases between them. The CDR3 region is CASNRARGSEQYF. In DNA form, the CDR3 reads TGTGCCAGCAATCGGGCTCGGGGGTCCGAGCAGTACTTC.

This clonotype has at least ten counts. The chain has TRBV5-1 and TRBJ2-2, with TRBD2 identical over 7 bases. This CDR3 comprises 16 residues. The germline V gene has CDR1 SGHRS and CDR2 YFSETQ. J gave up 4 bases and V 0 bases, and 6 bases lay outside the gene matches. This CDR3 is CASSLEQGGITGELFF. The CDR3, as DNA: TGCGCCAGCAGCTTGGAGCAGGGAGGGATCACCGGGGAGCTGTTTTTT.

This rearrangement joins TRBV7-2 to TRBJ2-2; 10 nucleotides line up with TRBD2. The germline V gene encodes CDR1 SGHTA and CDR2 FQGNSA. With 5 bases clipped from V and 6 bases from J, the junction kept 6 bases outside the gene matches. The CDR3 sequence is 15 residues long. The CDR3 here is CASSPGLAMAGELFF. The CDR3 nucleotides read TGTGCCAGCAGCCCGGGACTAGCGATGGCCGGGGAGCTGTTTTTT. The full variable domain, completed using reference TRBV7-2 and TRBJ2-2, is GAGVSQSPSNKVTEKGKDVELRCDPISGHTALYWYRQSLGQGLEFLIYFQGNSAPDKSGLPSDRFSAERTGGSVSTLTIQRTQQEDSAVYLCASSPGLAMAGELFFGEGSRLTVL.

This clonotype was found a few times. This rearrangement joins TRBV6-5 to TRBJ2-7, with D perhaps matching TRBD1 (5 bases). The V end was cut by 0 bases, the J end by 3 bases, with 18 bases between. Germline loops: CDR1 MNHEY, CDR2 SVGAGI. CDR3 length equals 17 residues. The CDR3 DNA reads TGTGCCAGCAGTTACTCGATTCTGACCCAGGGCTTCTACGAGCAGTACTTC. This gives the protein CASSYSILTQGFYEQYF.

This clonotype was counted only a few times. This chain links TRBV5-1 with TRBJ2-2; maybe TRBD2 (5 bases). The germline CDR1 and CDR2 sequences are SGHRS and YFSETQ. Trimming took 6 bases from V and 6 from J, leaving 18 bases between them. This CDR3 is 15 amino acids long. CDR3 nucleotides: TGCGCCAGCACAAGCCGGGAAGGAGAGGCCGGGGAGCTGTTTTTT. Protein: CASTSREGEAGELFF.

This clonotype was observed at least ten times. This chain connects TRBV20-1 to TRBJ1-2; TRBD1 agrees at 8 bases. V was pared by 4 bases and J by 3 bases, with 7 bases of the junction left unmatched. The CDR3 is 14 residues long. CDR1 DFQATT and CDR2 SNEGSKA come from the germline V gene (reference sequence). CDR3: CSATEQGAYYGYTF. CDR3 coding DNA: TGCAGTGCTACCGAGCAGGGGGCCTACTATGGCTACACCTTC.

The rearrangement uses TRBV7-9 and TRBJ2-3; TRBD1 agrees at 9 bases. J was trimmed by 2 bases and V by 5 bases; bases with no gene match: 11. The CDR3 consists of 17 residues. Germline loops: CDR1 SEHNR, CDR2 FQNEAQ (reference sequence). CDR3 residues: CASSPQGASGYTDTQYF. The CDR3 DNA is TGTGCCAGCAGCCCACAGGGGGCCAGCGGGTACACAGATACGCAGTATTTT.

Many counts were recorded for this clonotype. The chain carries TRBV12-3 or TRBV12-4 and TRBJ2-7; D not resolved. CDR3 length: 14 residues. With 2 bases removed from V and 3 bases from J, the gap between germline ends came to 11 bases. The CDR3 nucleotides are TGTGCCAGCAGTTTATTCCCGGGCCGCTACGAGCAGTACTTC. Amino acids: CASSLFPGRYEQYF.

The CDR3 region is CASSPNRGILGANVLTF. CDR3 bases: TGTGCCAGCAGCCCAAACAGGGGGATTCTTGGGGCCAACGTCCTGACTTTC. This rearrangement joins TRBV7-6 to TRBJ2-6, with 8 nucleotides matching TRBD1. Trimming at V came to 5 bases and at J to 3 bases, leaving 9 bases not matched to a gene. The CDR3 spans 17 residues. Germline CDR1 is SGHVS and CDR2 is FNYEAQ.